This TCR beta chain emerged from a study of T cells in Graves' hyperthyroidism and ophthalmopathy. Germline lookup yields CDR1 MGHDK and CDR2 SYGVNS. Trimming removed 5 bases from V and 4 bases from J; junction bases left unmatched: 8. The CDR3 sequence is 15 residues long. Uncontrolled infection, other autoimmune disease, pregnancy or lactation excluded patients. 10 ml fresh peripheral blood yielded the PBMCs. In the case of this clonotype: Just one base apart from a much larger clone, this may be a read error.

Amplification of TCR beta CDR3 regions used RNA as the template. TCR CDR3 regions were first amplified by RT-PCR with HTBI primers. One entry per CDR3 protein, called by TCRdb with MiXCR from the multiplex PCR reads. The sample carries more than 500,000 distinct CDR3 sequences, approximately 15% recorded once. Sequencing was done on a sample of blood. The clonotype comes from a middle-aged woman with Graves' ophthalmopathy. V gene TRBV25-1 combines with J gene TRBJ2-5; 9 bases map to TRBD1. This chain's CDR3 is CASSRQGVPRETQYF. In DNA, the CDR3 is TGTGCCAGCAGTAGACAGGGGGTCCCCCGAGAGACCCAGTACTTC.